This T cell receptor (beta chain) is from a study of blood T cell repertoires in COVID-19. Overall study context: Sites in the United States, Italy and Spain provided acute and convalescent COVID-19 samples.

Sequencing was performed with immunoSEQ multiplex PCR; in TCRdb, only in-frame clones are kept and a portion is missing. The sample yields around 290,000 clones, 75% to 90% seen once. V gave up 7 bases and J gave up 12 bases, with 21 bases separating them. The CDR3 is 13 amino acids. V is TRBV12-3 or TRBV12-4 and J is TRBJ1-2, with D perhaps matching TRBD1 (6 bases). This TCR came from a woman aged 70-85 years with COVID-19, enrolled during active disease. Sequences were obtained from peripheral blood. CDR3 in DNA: TGTGCCAGCACCTCGACAGGTTTTCGTAACCACACCTTC. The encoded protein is CASTSTGFRNHTF.